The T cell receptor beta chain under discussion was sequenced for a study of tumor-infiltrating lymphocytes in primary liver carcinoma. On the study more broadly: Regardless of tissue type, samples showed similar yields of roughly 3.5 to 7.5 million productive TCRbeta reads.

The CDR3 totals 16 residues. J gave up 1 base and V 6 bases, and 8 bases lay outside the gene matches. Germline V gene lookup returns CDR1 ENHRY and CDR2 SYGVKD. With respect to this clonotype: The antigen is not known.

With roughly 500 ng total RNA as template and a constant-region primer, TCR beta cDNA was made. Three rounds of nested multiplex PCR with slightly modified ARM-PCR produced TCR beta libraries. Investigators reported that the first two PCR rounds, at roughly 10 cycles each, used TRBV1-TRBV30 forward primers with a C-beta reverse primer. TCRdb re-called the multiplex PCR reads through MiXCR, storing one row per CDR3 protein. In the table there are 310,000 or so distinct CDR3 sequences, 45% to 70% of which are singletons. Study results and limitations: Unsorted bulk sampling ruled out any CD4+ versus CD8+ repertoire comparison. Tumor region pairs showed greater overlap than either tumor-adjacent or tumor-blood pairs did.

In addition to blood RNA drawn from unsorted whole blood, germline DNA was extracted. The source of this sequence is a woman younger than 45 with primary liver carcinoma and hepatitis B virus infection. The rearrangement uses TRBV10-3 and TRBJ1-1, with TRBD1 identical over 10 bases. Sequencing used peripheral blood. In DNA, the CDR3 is TGTGCCATCAGGCCGGACAGGGGGGGAAGGAACACTGAAGCTTTCTTT. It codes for CAIRPDRGGRNTEAFF.